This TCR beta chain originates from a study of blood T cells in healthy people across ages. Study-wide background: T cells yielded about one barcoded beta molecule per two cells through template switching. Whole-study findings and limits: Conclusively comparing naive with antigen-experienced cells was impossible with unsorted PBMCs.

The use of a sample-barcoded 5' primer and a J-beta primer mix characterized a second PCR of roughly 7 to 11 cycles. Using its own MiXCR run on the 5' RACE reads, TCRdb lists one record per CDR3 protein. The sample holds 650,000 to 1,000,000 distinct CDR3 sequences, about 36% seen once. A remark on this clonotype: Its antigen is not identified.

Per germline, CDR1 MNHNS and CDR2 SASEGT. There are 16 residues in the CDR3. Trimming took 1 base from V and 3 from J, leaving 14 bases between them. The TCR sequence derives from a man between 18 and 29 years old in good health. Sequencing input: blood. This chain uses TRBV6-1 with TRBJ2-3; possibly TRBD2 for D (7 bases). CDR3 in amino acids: CASSEDVGGPTDTQYF. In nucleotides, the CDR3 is TGTGCCAGCAGTGAAGACGTGGGGGGGCCGACAGATACGCAGTATTTT.